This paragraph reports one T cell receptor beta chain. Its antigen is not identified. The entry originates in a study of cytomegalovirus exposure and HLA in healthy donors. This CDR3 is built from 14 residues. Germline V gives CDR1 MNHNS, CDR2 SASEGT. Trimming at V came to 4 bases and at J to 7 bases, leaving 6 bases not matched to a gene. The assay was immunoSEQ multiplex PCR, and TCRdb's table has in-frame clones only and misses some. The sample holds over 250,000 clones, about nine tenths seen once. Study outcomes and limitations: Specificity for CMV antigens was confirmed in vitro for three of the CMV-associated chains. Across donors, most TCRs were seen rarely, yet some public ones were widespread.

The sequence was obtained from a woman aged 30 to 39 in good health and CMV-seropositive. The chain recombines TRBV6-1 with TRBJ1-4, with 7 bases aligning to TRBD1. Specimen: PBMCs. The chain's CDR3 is CASSALTGVEKLFF. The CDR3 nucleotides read TGTGCCAGCAGTGCCCTTACAGGGGTTGAAAAACTGTTTTTT.